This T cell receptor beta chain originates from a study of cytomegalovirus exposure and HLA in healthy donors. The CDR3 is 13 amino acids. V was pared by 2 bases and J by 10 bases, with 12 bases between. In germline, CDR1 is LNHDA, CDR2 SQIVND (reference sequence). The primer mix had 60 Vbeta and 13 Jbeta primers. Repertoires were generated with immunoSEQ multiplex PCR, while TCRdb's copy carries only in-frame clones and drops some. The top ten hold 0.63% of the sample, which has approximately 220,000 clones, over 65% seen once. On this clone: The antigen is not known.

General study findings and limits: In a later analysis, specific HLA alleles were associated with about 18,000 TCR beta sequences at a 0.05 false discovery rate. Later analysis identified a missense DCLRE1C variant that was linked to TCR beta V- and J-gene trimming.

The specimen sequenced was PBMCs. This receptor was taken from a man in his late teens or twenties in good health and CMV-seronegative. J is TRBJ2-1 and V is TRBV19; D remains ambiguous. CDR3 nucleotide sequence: TGTGCCAGTAGTATAATGCCCCCGCGGGAGCAGTTCTTC. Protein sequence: CASSIMPPREQFF.